Listed below are T cell receptor beta chains from one sample, sequenced in a study of blood T cell repertoires in COVID-19. Assay used: immunoSEQ multiplex PCR; TCRdb lists only in-frame clones, some missing. This repertoire shows 100,000 to 110,000 clones, 85% to 90% found once; its top ten account for around 5.4%. Material: peripheral blood. The source of these receptors is a human donor in a cohort sampled during active COVID-19. Both conserved end residues are part of each CDR3. A D gene is named only where the DNA matches it firmly. Size values are once, few and many counts, or a class for expanded clones, and some rows have none.

cdr3_aa: CASSAALSGANVLTF
cdr3_nt: TGTGCCAGCAGTGCCGCACTCTCTGGGGCCAACGTCCTGACTTTC
clone_size: -
d_call: -
j_call: TRBJ2-6
v_call: TRBV25-1

cdr3_aa: CASSISAGGLETQYF
cdr3_nt: TGTGCCAGTAGTATATCAGCGGGAGGGCTCGAGACCCAGTACTTC
clone_size: few
d_call: TRBD2
j_call: TRBJ2-5
v_call: TRBV19

cdr3_aa: CASDASGYPSTDTQYF
cdr3_nt: TGTGCCTCGGACGCTAGCGGGTACCCTAGCACAGATACGCAGTATTTT
clone_size: -
d_call: TRBD2
j_call: TRBJ2-3
v_call: TRBV6-6

cdr3_aa: CAWSGLIPGEKLFF
cdr3_nt: TGTGCCTGGAGTGGCCTTATTCCGGGGGAAAAACTGTTTTTT
clone_size: -
d_call: -
j_call: TRBJ1-4
v_call: TRBV30

cdr3_aa: CASGRPGEQFF
cdr3_nt: TGTGCCAGTGGCCGTCCGGGGGAGCAGTTCTTC
clone_size: -
d_call: -
j_call: TRBJ2-1
v_call: TRBV19

cdr3_aa: CSATRDTLWDTQYF
cdr3_nt: TGCAGCGCTACTCGGGACACCCTTTGGGATACGCAGTATTTT
clone_size: -
d_call: -
j_call: TRBJ2-3
v_call: TRBV29-1

cdr3_aa: CASSATQGAFGEKLFF
cdr3_nt: TGTGCCAGTAGTGCGACACAGGGGGCTTTCGGGGAAAAACTGTTTTTT
clone_size: -
d_call: TRBD1
j_call: TRBJ1-4
v_call: TRBV19

cdr3_aa: CASSLSLRGGYNEQFF
cdr3_nt: TGTGCCAGCAGCTTGAGTCTGCGAGGTGGGTACAATGAGCAGTTCTTC
clone_size: -
d_call: -
j_call: TRBJ2-1
v_call: TRBV5-5

cdr3_aa: CASSLGQASSYEQYF
cdr3_nt: TGCGCCAGCAGCTTGGGACAGGCGAGCTCCTACGAGCAGTACTTC
clone_size: -
d_call: -
j_call: TRBJ2-7
v_call: TRBV5-1

cdr3_aa: CASSSRGGPSTDTQYF
cdr3_nt: TGTGCCAGCAGTTCCCGCGGGGGCCCTAGCACAGATACGCAGTATTTT
clone_size: -
d_call: -
j_call: TRBJ2-3
v_call: TRBV27

cdr3_aa: CASSTLAGVSYNEQFF
cdr3_nt: TGTGCCAGCAGTACCCTAGCGGGAGTATCCTACAATGAGCAGTTCTTC
clone_size: -
d_call: TRBD2
j_call: TRBJ2-1
v_call: TRBV27

cdr3_aa: CASSPDIGLGNYTF
cdr3_nt: TGTGCCAGCAGCCCGGACATCGGCCTTGGAAATTACACTTTT
clone_size: -
d_call: -
j_call: TRBJ1-4
v_call: TRBV5-6

cdr3_aa: CASSLTSGPSHEQYF
cdr3_nt: TGTGCCAGCAGCTTAACTAGCGGGCCGTCCCACGAGCAGTACTTC
clone_size: -
d_call: TRBD2
j_call: TRBJ2-7
v_call: TRBV7-2

cdr3_aa: CASSKPNPGLAHNEQFF
cdr3_nt: TGTGCCAGCAGTAAACCGAACCCGGGACTAGCTCACAATGAGCAGTTCTTC
clone_size: -
d_call: TRBD2
j_call: TRBJ2-1
v_call: TRBV27

cdr3_aa: CASSFAGADTQYF
cdr3_nt: TGTGCCAGCAGCTTCGCCGGGGCAGATACGCAGTATTTT
clone_size: -
d_call: -
j_call: TRBJ2-3
v_call: TRBV7-9

cdr3_aa: CASSESDSLYEQYF
cdr3_nt: TGTGCCAGCAGTGAATCGGACTCCCTATACGAGCAGTACTTC
clone_size: -
d_call: -
j_call: TRBJ2-7
v_call: TRBV25-1

cdr3_aa: CASMGGDNEKLFF
cdr3_nt: TGTGCCAGCATGGGGGGTGATAATGAAAAACTGTTTTTT
clone_size: -
d_call: -
j_call: TRBJ1-4
v_call: TRBV2

cdr3_aa: CASPTDRESGWGNQPQHF
cdr3_nt: TGTGCCAGCCCTACGGACAGGGAATCGGGTTGGGGCAATCAGCCCCAGCATTTT
clone_size: -
d_call: TRBD1
j_call: TRBJ1-5
v_call: TRBV6-4

cdr3_aa: CASSGSPGTAKGYTF
cdr3_nt: TGTGCCAGCAGTGGTTCTCCCGGGACAGCAAAAGGCTACACCTTC
clone_size: -
d_call: TRBD1
j_call: TRBJ1-2
v_call: TRBV28

cdr3_aa: CASTIVGLAGGGEQYF
cdr3_nt: TGCGCCAGCACCATCGTCGGACTAGCGGGAGGTGGGGAGCAGTACTTC
clone_size: -
d_call: TRBD2
j_call: TRBJ2-7
v_call: TRBV5-1

cdr3_aa: CASSTGLTDTQYF
cdr3_nt: TGTGCCAGCAGTACAGGGCTCACAGATACGCAGTATTTT
clone_size: -
d_call: -
j_call: TRBJ2-3
v_call: TRBV28

cdr3_aa: CATSLRAGETYNEQFF
cdr3_nt: TGTGCCACCAGCCTACGAGCGGGAGAAACCTACAATGAGCAGTTCTTC
clone_size: -
d_call: TRBD2
j_call: TRBJ2-1
v_call: TRBV15